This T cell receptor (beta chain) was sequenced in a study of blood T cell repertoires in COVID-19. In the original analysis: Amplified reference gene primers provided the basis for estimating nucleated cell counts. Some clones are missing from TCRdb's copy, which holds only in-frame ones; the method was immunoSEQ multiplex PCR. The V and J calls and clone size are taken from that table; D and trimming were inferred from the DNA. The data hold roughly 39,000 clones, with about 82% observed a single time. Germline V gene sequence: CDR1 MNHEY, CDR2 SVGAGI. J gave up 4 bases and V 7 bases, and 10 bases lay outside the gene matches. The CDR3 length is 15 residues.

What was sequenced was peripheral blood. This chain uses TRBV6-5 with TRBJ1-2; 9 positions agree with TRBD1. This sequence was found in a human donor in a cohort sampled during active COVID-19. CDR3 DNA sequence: TGTGCCAGCACCGACGGGACAGGGAGGAGCTATGGCTACACCTTC. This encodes CASTDGTGRSYGYTF.